These T cell receptor beta chains were read from a single sample in a study of T cell responses to AZD1222 COVID-19 vaccine. Sequenced by immunoSEQ multiplex PCR; TCRdb stores in-frame clones only, minus some. Among roughly 190,000 clones listed, approximately 91% were seen once. Sequenced here: peripheral blood, sampled 28 days after the second AZD1222 dose. Every receptor here comes from an adult who received the AZD1222 COVID-19 vaccine. Both conserved end residues are part of each CDR3. D genes are given only for firm matches. The size entry is marked missing in some rows and otherwise reads once, few, many or a size class.

TGTGCCAGCAGCTCGACACTAGCGGAGTTCTACAATGAGCAGTTCTTC CASSSTLAEFYNEQFF TRBJ2-1 NA TRBV4-2 TRBD2
TGTGCCAGCGGTCCCTACAATGAGCAGTTCTTC CASGPYNEQFF TRBJ2-1 once TRBV3-1/TRBV3-2 NA
TGTGCCAGCAGCGTAATGGGGGGGCAGGCAGATACGCAGTATTTT CASSVMGGQADTQYF TRBJ2-3 few TRBV9 NA
TGTGCTAGCAGCTCCGAGGGGGTGGGCGGCACCGGGGAGCTGTTTTTT CASSSEGVGGTGELFF TRBJ2-2 few TRBV7-7 NA
TGTGCTAGCAGCCCAGACAGGGGGCTATCGGAGACCCAGTACTTC CASSPDRGLSETQYF TRBJ2-5 NA TRBV7-7 TRBD1
TGCGCCAGCAGCCAAGTGGCCGGGACGGTTAATGAAAAACTGTTTTTT CASSQVAGTVNEKLFF TRBJ1-4 NA TRBV4-1 NA
TGTGCCAGCAGCCAAGCGGACAGGCCCTCGGGAGGCTACACCTTC CASSQADRPSGGYTF TRBJ1-2 NA TRBV3-1/TRBV3-2 TRBD1
TGCAGCGTTGAAGATGTAGAAGGTGAGGATGGCTACACCTTC CSVEDVEGEDGYTF TRBJ1-2 NA TRBV29-1 NA
TGTGCCAGCAGTTTCCCCGCCGGCCGCTACGAGCAGTACTTC CASSFPAGRYEQYF TRBJ2-7 NA TRBV27 NA
TGTGCCAGCAGCCTAGGGAGTATCTCAGAGCAGTTCTTC CASSLGSISEQFF TRBJ2-1 once TRBV9 NA
TGTGCCAGTAGTATAGGGGGGACCGGGACACTCTCGAGGAACACTGAAGCTTTCTTT CASSIGGTGTLSRNTEAFF TRBJ1-1 NA TRBV19 NA
TGTGCCAGCTGGGGCGGGCCAGCCTACAATGAGCAGTTCTTC CASWGGPAYNEQFF TRBJ2-1 NA TRBV6-5 NA
TGTGCCAGCTCCCCCGGGACAGGGCACATCTACACCTTC CASSPGTGHIYTF TRBJ1-2 NA TRBV18 TRBD1
TGCGCCAGCAGCTTGGCGGGGAGACTAGTCGATGAGCAGTTCTTC CASSLAGRLVDEQFF TRBJ2-1 NA TRBV5-1 NA
TGTGCCAGTAGTATAGTTACCGACGTAAAGAAGCAGTACTTC CASSIVTDVKKQYF TRBJ2-7 NA TRBV19 NA
TGTGCCAGTACTCCTTTACAGGGGGCAACTGGGGCCAACGTCCTGACTTTC CASTPLQGATGANVLTF TRBJ2-6 NA TRBV19 TRBD1
TGTGCCAGCACCAGGGTCTGGGAGACCCAGTACTTC CASTRVWETQYF TRBJ2-5 NA TRBV6-5 NA
TGCGCCAGCAGCCAAGTGCAGGGTAGAGGCTACGAGCAGTACTTC CASSQVQGRGYEQYF TRBJ2-7 once TRBV4-1 NA
TGTGCCAGCAGCAAACCTGACAGGGTTGCAGCTTTCTTT CASSKPDRVAAFF TRBJ1-1 NA TRBV28 TRBD1
TGTGCCACCAGTGAGGGACAGGGGGCAGTTGGCTACACCTTC CATSEGQGAVGYTF TRBJ1-2 NA TRBV24-1 TRBD1
TGTGCCAGCCCGGCGGGCGGTGAAGCTTTCTTT CASPAGGEAFF TRBJ1-1 NA TRBV28 NA
TGCGCCAGCAGTGAAGCCAGGAGCCTAGACTCTAACTATGGCTACACCTTC CASSEARSLDSNYGYTF TRBJ1-2 NA TRBV10-1 NA
TGTGCCTGGAGGGCGGGACATAGAAACACCGGGGAGCTGTTTTTT CAWRAGHRNTGELFF TRBJ2-2 NA TRBV30 NA
TGTGCCAGCAGCTTGGGGCCAGGGGACTACTATGGCTACACCTTC CASSLGPGDYYGYTF TRBJ1-2 NA TRBV5-4 NA
TGTGCCTCACATCGGAATGGCTTGGGTCAGCCCCAGCATTTT CASHRNGLGQPQHF TRBJ1-5 NA TRBV19 NA
TGTGCCAGCAGCCTCGACAGGGAGCACGAGCAGTACTTC CASSLDREHEQYF TRBJ2-7 NA TRBV2 TRBD1
TGTGCCAGCAGTTACCCGGGGGGGACCGGGGAGCTGTTTTTT CASSYPGGTGELFF TRBJ2-2 NA TRBV6-5 TRBD2
TGTGCCAGCAGTCCTACGACGGATATTACCTACGAGCAGTACTTC CASSPTTDITYEQYF TRBJ2-7 NA TRBV27 NA
TGTGCCTGGAGTCGGGGGGGGAACACTGAAGCTTTCTTT CAWSRGGNTEAFF TRBJ1-1 NA TRBV30 NA
TGTGCCAGCAGCTTGGAGCTCAGCTCCTACGAGCAGTACTTC CASSLELSSYEQYF TRBJ2-7 NA TRBV5-8 NA
TGTGCCAGCAGCTCCCCTGGCACGGCGAACACTGAAGCTTTCTTT CASSSPGTANTEAFF TRBJ1-1 NA TRBV7-9 NA
TGCAGCGTTGAGGGACAAGGGTCGGGCGAGCAGTACTTC CSVEGQGSGEQYF TRBJ2-7 NA TRBV29-1 NA
TGCGCCAGCAGCTTGGGAGACGGGGACAATGAGCAGTTCTTC CASSLGDGDNEQFF TRBJ2-1 NA TRBV5-1 NA
TGTGCCAGCTGCGCGGGAGAGGCATTGAAGCAGTACTTC CASCAGEALKQYF TRBJ2-7 NA TRBV6-1 TRBD2
TGCGCCAGCAGCTGGGAACCAACTAATGAAAAACTGTTTTTT CASSWEPTNEKLFF TRBJ1-4 once TRBV5-1 NA
TGTGCCAGCAGTTACTCCTTCGGCCGTTCCCCGGCTTTCTTT CASSYSFGRSPAFF TRBJ1-1 NA TRBV6-5 NA
TGTGCCAGCAGTGCCCGAACCGGGACAACGAACACTGAAGCTTTCTTT CASSARTGTTNTEAFF TRBJ1-1 NA TRBV6-1 NA
TGTGCCAGCTCACCGGCAGGGGTCATAGTGGGTGAAAAACTGTTTTTT CASSPAGVIVGEKLFF TRBJ1-4 once TRBV18 NA
TGTGCCAGCAGTTCCCCAAGCGGGAGGATCAATGAGCAGTTCTTC CASSSPSGRINEQFF TRBJ2-1 NA TRBV6-2/TRBV6-3 TRBD2
TGTGCCAGCTCACCACCAAGCCGGGCGGGAGGCTACAATGAGCAGTTCTTC CASSPPSRAGGYNEQFF TRBJ2-1 NA TRBV18 TRBD2
TGTGCCAGCAGCATCGGACCGGCCTACGAGCAGTACTTC CASSIGPAYEQYF TRBJ2-7 NA TRBV9 NA
TGTGCCATCAGTGAGCAGTGGGGGCTGAACACCGGGGAGCTGTTTTTT CAISEQWGLNTGELFF TRBJ2-2 NA TRBV10-3 NA
TGTGCCAGCAGCTTCCGCGGAAATCAGCCCCAGCATTTT CASSFRGNQPQHF TRBJ1-5 NA TRBV11-2 NA
TGTGCCAGCAGTTACTCCCTCCGGGCCCTTCAGTACTTC CASSYSLRALQYF TRBJ2-4 NA TRBV6-5 NA